This T cell receptor (beta chain) came from a study of T-cell reconstitution after alpha-beta-depleted transplantation in children (TCRdb year 2016). The study in broad terms: T-cell immune reconstitution after TCRalphabeta/CD19-depleted allogeneic hematopoietic cell transplantation in children was quantitatively tracked in the study by means of TCR repertoire profiling.

Overall study outcomes, separate from this receptor: In some patients, the high TCRbeta diversity seen at day 60 was put down to recipient T cells and intrathymic progenitors that had survived conditioning. The apparently early recovery of alphabetaT-cell counts about two months after transplant reportedly depended on only several hundred rapidly expanded clones that came from non-depleted graft cells. Hyperexpanded clone frequencies declined over subsequent months; after one year, T-cell counts and TCRbeta diversity were mostly attributed to newly produced T cells.

The sample's time point label, decoded: day 60 (about 2 months) after transplantation. The treatment or condition label corresponds to: allogeneic hematopoietic cell transplantation with graft depleted of TCRalphabeta T cells and CD19 B cells. The children who served as transplant recipients had been given grafts of TCRalphabeta/CD19-depleted allogeneic hematopoietic cells. V and J are truncated by 5 bases and 11 bases respectively, leaving an intervening sequence of 18 bases. From a lookup of the germline V gene (reference sequence), CDR1 and CDR2 are LNHDA and SQIVND. The CDR3 sequence holds 13 residues, the cysteine and phenylalanine included. Just the 39-base CDR3 DNA is kept, in frame starting at base 1. Library creation used PCR. Sequencing was carried out with an Illumina HiSeq 2500. TCR library preparation used molecular barcoding, with unique molecular identifiers applied to normalize quantification of the TCRbeta repertoire. The public reads were reanalyzed by TCRdb: fastp trimming at Q25, MiXCR alignment, in-frame beta chains only. CDR3 protein sequences are deduplicated, and each keeps its most common genes and DNA. This sample lists 6,500 to 9,000 distinct CDR3 sequences; roughly a sixth were detected once. Of the sample, 70% to 90% is held by the ten largest clones.

Details on this clonotype: It lacks a known antigen. One base away there is no much larger clone; base qualities are not given.

The clonotype originates from a girl less than two years old who had a stem cell transplant for combined immunodeficiency, so the T cells may come from the graft donor. The rearrangement combines TRBV19 with TRBJ1-1, with the D gene call left open. Sample: PBMCs, mostly from graft donor cells, taken 60 days after TCRalphabeta/CD19-depleted stem cell transplant. The DNA is TGTGCCAGTAGTGATGGTCCCTTGTTCATGGCTTTCTTT. Translation gives CASSDGPLFMAFF. Here the CDR3 is joined to the reference TRBV19 and TRBJ1-1 genes, and the full variable domain is: DGGITQSPKYLFRKEGQNVTLSCEQNLNHDAMYWYRQDPGQGLRLIYYSQIVNDFQKGDIAEGYSVSREKKESFPLTVTSAQKNPTAFYLCASSDGPLFMAFFGQGTRLTVV.